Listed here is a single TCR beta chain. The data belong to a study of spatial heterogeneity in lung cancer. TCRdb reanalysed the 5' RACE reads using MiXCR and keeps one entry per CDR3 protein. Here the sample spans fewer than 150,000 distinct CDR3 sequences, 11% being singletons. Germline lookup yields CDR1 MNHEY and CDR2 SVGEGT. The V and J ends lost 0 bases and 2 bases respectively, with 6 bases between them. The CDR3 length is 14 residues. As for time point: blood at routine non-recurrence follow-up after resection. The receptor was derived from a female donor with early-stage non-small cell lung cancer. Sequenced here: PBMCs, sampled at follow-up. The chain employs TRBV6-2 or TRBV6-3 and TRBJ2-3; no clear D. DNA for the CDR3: TGTGCCAGCAGTTACTCCCAGACCACAGATACGCAGTATTTT. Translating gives CASSYSQTTDTQYF.